This T cell receptor beta chain was recorded in a study of chemoradiotherapy in HPV16-positive cancers. Points from the study as a whole: Functional assays defining HPV-specific T cells used only a couple of HPV16-positive patients.

V gave up 7 bases and J gave up 2 bases, with 15 bases separating them. The length of the CDR3 is 15 residues. Germline CDR1 is SGDLS and CDR2 is YYNGEE. With respect to this clone: Its matching antigen is unknown.

Generated by immunoSEQ multiplex PCR, the TCRdb table keeps only in-frame clones and is missing some. Here the sample spans 25,000 to 35,000 clones, about 89% being singletons. This receptor was identified in a human donor with HPV-associated anogenital cancer. This sequence joins TRBV9 and TRBJ2-2, with TRBD1 as a possible D gene (6 bases). Material: blood, obtained from a patient who underwent chemoradiotherapy. The CDR3: CASATGTLNTGELFF. The CDR3 DNA follows: TGTGCCAGCGCCACCGGGACACTCAACACCGGGGAGCTGTTTTTT.